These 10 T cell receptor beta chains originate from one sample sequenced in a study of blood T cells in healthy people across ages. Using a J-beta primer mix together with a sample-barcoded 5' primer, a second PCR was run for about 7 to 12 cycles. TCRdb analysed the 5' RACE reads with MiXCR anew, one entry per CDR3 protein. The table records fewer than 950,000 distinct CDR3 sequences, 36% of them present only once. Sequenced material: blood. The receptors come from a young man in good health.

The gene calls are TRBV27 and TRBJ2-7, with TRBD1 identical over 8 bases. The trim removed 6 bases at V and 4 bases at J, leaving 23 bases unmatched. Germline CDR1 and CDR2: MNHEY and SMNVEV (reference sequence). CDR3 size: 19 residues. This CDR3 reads CASRHIGVPRTGQVYEQYF. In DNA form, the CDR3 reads TGTGCCAGCAGACACATAGGCGTACCCCGGACAGGGCAAGTTTACGAGCAGTACTTC.

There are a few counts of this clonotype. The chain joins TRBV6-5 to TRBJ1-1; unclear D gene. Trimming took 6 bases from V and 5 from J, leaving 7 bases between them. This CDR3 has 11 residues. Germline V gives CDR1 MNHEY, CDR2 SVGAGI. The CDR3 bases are TGTGCCAGCAGGACCTCGACTGAAGCTTTCTTT. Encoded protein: CASRTSTEAFF.

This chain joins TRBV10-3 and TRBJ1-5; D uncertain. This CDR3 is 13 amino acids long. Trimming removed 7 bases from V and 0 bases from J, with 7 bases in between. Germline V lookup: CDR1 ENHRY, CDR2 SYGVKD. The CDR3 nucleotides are TGTGCCATCAACAGTGCTAGCAATCAGCCCCAGCATTTT. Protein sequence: CAINSASNQPQHF.

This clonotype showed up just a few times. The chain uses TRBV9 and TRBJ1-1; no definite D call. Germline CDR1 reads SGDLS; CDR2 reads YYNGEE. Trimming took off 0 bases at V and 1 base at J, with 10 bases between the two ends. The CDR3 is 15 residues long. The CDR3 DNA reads TGTGCCAGCAGCGTAGGGGCTAGAGAGAACACTGAAGCTTTCTTT. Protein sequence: CASSVGARENTEAFF. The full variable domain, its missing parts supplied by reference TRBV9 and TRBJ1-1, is DSGVTQTPKHLITATGQRVTLRCSPRSGDLSVYWYQQSLDQGLQFLIQYYNGEERAKGNILERFSAQQFPDLHSELNLSSLELGDSALYFCASSVGARENTEAFFGQGTRLTVV.

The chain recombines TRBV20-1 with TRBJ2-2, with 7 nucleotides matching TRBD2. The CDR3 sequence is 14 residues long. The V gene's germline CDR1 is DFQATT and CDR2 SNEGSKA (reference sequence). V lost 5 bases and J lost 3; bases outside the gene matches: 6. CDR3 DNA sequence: TGCAGTGCTGGGGGGGGAATTGACACCGGGGAGCTGTTTTTT. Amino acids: CSAGGGIDTGELFF.

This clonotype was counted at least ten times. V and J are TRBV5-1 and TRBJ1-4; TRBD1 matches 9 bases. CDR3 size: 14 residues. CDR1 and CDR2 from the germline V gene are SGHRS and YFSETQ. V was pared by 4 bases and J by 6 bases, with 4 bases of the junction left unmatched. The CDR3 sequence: CASSRRTGDEKLFF. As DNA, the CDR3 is TGCGCCAGCAGCCGGAGGACAGGGGATGAAAAACTGTTTTTT.

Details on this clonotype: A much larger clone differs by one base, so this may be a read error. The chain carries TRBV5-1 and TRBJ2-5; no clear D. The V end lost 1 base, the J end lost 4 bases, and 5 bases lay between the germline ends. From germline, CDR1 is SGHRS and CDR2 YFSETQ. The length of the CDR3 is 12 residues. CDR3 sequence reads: CASSLQRETQYF. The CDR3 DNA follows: TGCGCCAGCAGCTTGCAGCGAGAGACCCAGTACTTC.

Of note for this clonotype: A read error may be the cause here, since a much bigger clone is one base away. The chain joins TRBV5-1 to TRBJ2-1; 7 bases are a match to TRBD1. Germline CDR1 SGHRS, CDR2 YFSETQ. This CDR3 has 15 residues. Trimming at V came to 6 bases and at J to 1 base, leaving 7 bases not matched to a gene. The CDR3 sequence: CASTDGDRSYNEQFF. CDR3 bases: TGCGCCAGCACTGATGGGGACAGATCCTACAATGAGCAGTTCTTC. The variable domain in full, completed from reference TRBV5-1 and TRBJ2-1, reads KAGVTQTPRYLIKTRGQQVTLSCSPISGHRSVSWYQQTPGQGLQFLFEYFSETQRNKGNFPGRFSGRQFSNSRSEMNVSTLELGDSALYLCASTDGDRSYNEQFFGPGTRLTVL.

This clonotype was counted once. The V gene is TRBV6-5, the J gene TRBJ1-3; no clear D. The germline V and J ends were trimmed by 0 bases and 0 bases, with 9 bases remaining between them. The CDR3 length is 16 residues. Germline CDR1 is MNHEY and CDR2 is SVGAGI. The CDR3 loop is CASSYSQQSSGNTIYF. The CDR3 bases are TGTGCCAGCAGTTACTCTCAACAGAGCTCTGGAAACACCATATATTTT.

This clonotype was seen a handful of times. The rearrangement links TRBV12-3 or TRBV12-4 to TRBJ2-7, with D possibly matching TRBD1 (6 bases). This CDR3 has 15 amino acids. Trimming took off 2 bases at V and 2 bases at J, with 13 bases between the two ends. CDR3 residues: CASSLSSGAAYEQYF. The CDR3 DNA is TGTGCCAGCAGTTTAAGCTCAGGGGCCGCCTACGAGCAGTACTTC.